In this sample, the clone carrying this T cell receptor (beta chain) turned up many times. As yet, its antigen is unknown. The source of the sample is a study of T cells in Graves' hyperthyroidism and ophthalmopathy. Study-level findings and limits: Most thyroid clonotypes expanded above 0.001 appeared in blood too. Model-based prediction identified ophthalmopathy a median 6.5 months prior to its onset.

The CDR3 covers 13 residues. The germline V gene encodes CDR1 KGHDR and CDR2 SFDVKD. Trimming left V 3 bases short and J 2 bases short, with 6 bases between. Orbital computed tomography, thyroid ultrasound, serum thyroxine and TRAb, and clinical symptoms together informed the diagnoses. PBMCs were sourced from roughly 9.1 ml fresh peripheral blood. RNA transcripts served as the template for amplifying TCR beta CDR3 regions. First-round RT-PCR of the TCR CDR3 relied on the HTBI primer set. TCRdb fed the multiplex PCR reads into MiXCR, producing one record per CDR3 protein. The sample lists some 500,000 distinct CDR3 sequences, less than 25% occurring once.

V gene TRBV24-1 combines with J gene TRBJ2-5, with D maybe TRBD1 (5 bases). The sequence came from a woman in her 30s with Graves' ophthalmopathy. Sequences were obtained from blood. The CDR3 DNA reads TGTGCCACCAGTGATACAGGACAAGAGACCCAGTACTTC. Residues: CATSDTGQETQYF.